This paragraph covers one TCR beta chain sequence. Germline loops: CDR1 ENHRY, CDR2 SYGVKD. Trimming took off 9 bases at V and 10 bases at J, with 19 bases between the two ends. This CDR3 spans 13 amino acids. The second PCR ran about 6 to 11 cycles with a sample-barcoded 5' primer and J-beta primers. Every cDNA molecule bore a tag from a template-switch adaptor containing 12 random nucleotides. From the 5' RACE reads, TCRdb called clonotypes with MiXCR, one entry per CDR3 protein. The sample holds around 620,000 distinct CDR3 sequences, roughly 29% seen once. This sample was included in a study of blood T cells in healthy people across ages.

The chain has TRBV10-3 and TRBJ2-1; D is uncertain. The sequenced sample consisted of blood. This TCR was recovered from a woman aged 70-85 years in good health. The CDR3 nucleotides are TGTGCCATTGGCCTAGGGCCCAATTCCGAGCAGTTCTTC. Translation gives CAIGLGPNSEQFF.